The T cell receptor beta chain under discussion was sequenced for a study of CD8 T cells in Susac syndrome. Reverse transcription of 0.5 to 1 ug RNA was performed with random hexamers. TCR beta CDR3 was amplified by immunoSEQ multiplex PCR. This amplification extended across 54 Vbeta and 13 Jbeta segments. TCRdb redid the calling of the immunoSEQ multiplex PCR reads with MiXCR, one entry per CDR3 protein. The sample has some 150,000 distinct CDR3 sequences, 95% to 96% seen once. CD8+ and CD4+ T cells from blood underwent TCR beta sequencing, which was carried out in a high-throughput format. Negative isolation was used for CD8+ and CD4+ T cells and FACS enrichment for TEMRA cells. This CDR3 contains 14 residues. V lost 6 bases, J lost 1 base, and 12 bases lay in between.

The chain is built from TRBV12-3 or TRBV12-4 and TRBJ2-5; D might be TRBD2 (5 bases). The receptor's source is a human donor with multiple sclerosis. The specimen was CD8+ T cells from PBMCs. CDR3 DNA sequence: TGTGCCAGCAGCCAAACCGGACTCCAAGAGACCCAGTACTTC. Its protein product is CASSQTGLQETQYF.